This is a list of T cell receptor beta chains from one sample in a study of beta chain features in type 1 diabetes. Data came from immunoSEQ multiplex PCR; TCRdb stores just in-frame clones and leaves some out. The sample yields over 100,000 clones, about 17% seen once. Material for sequencing was central memory CD4+ T cells from blood. These TCRs come from a man younger than 45 with type 1 diabetes. Both conserved end residues are part of each CDR3. D genes are given only for firm matches. Clone size is not always given. Where it is, it says once, few, many or a class for expanded clones.

TRBD1 | few | TRBJ2-5 | TRBV6-6 | CASSDGTGWQETQYF | TGTGCCAGCAGTGACGGGACAGGGTGGCAAGAGACCCAGTACTTC
- | - | TRBJ2-6 | TRBV23-1 | CASSQSGKAILPSSSGANVLTF | TGCGCCAGCAGTCAATCGGGAAAGGCCATCCTACCCTCTTCCTCTGGGGCCAACGTCCTGACTTTC
- | - | TRBJ2-2 | TRBV28 | CASSSTGSGELFF | TGTGCCAGCAGTTCTACAGGGTCCGGGGAGCTGTTTTTT
- | - | TRBJ1-1 | TRBV21-1 | CASSKEEVRGQMNTEAFF | TGTGCCAGCAGCAAAGAGGAGGTGCGGGGACAGATGAACACTGAAGCTTTCTTT
- | once | TRBJ2-3 | TRBV7-9 | CASSSILGAQDTQYF | TGTGCCAGCAGTTCCATTCTCGGGGCGCAGGATACGCAGTATTTT
- | - | TRBJ1-4 | TRBV4-3 | CASSQDGGPTATNEKLFF | TGCGCCAGCAGCCAAGATGGGGGACCCACCGCCACTAATGAAAAACTGTTTTTT
- | - | TRBJ1-1 | TRBV7-9 | CASSLSVADTEAFF | TGTGCCAGCAGCTTATCCGTCGCGGACACTGAAGCTTTCTTT
TRBD1 | - | TRBJ2-3 | TRBV4-3 | CASSQVPGQKTDTQYF | TGCGCCAGCAGCCAAGTACCGGGACAGAAGACAGATACGCAGTATTTT
- | - | TRBJ1-2 | TRBV6-6 | CASSYGSGYTF | TGTGCCAGCAGTTACGGCAGTGGCTACACCTTC
TRBD1 | - | TRBJ2-1 | TRBV7-2 | CASSVPQGARFF | TGTGCCAGCAGCGTACCTCAGGGGGCGCGGTTCTTC
- | - | TRBJ2-7 | TRBV9 | CASSAEREQYF | TGTGCCAGCAGCGCAGAGAGGGAGCAGTACTTC
- | many | TRBJ1-2 | TRBV9 | CASSVEVSRGHGYTF | TGTGCCAGCAGCGTAGAGGTATCGCGGGGGCATGGCTACACCTTC
- | few | TRBJ1-6 | TRBV2 | CASSEGRLSGSPLHF | TGTGCCAGCAGTGAAGGAAGGTTGAGTGGATCACCCCTCCACTTT
- | few | TRBJ1-2 | TRBV30 | CALTQGLSGYTF | TGTGCCTTAACGCAGGGTCTCAGTGGCTACACCTTC
- | - | TRBJ2-6 | TRBV7-2 | CASRGEPSGANVLTF | TGTGCCAGCAGAGGCGAACCCTCTGGGGCCAACGTCCTGACTTTC
- | once | TRBJ2-2 | TRBV5-4 | CASSLAQRANTGELFF | TGTGCCAGCAGCTTGGCGCAGCGTGCGAACACCGGGGAGCTGTTTTTT
- | few | TRBJ1-2 | TRBV2 | CASSEYGPGGYTF | TGTGCCAGCAGTGAATACGGGCCGGGTGGCTACACCTTC
- | few | TRBJ2-5 | TRBV4-1 | CASSQRGGGETQYF | TGCGCCAGCAGCCAACGGGGAGGGGGAGAGACCCAGTACTTC
- | - | TRBJ2-2 | TRBV29-1 | CSVEAGTTNTGELFF | TGCAGCGTTGAGGCCGGGACAACGAACACCGGGGAGCTGTTTTTT
- | - | TRBJ1-1 | TRBV7-2 | CASRGQINTEAFF | TGTGCCAGCAGAGGACAGATTAACACTGAAGCTTTCTTT
- | - | TRBJ1-6 | TRBV9 | CASSVQHNSPLHF | TGTGCCAGCAGCGTTCAGCACAATTCACCCCTCCACTTT
- | - | TRBJ1-5 | TRBV7-9 | CASSLRRDQPQHF | TGTGCCAGCAGCTTAAGGAGAGACCAGCCCCAGCATTTT
- | many | TRBJ2-7 | TRBV5-6 | CASSPALAGREQYF | TGTGCCAGCAGCCCGGCCCTCGCGGGGCGGGAGCAGTACTTC
- | few | TRBJ1-2 | TRBV30 | CAWSRLGYTF | TGTGCCTGGAGTAGGCTTGGCTACACCTTC
TRBD2 | few | TRBJ2-1 | TRBV2 | CASSRTSGGLSYNEQFF | TGTGCCAGCAGTCGGACTAGCGGGGGGCTTTCCTACAATGAGCAGTTCTTC